Reported below is one TCR beta chain. Its target antigen remains unknown. Base-call qualities are not available, and no considerably larger clone is one nucleotide away. These data belong to a study of OX40 agonist ivuxolimab in advanced cancers. Some background on the complete study: The costimulatory receptor OX40 (CD134) was targeted by ivuxolimab, a fully human IgG2 agonistic monoclonal antibody. Patients were allowed to have had prior anti-PD-1, anti-PD-L1 or anti-CTLA-4 therapy, and around 37% of the dose-escalation patients had previously received checkpoint inhibitors. The point of sequencing TCRbeta in the periphery was to test whether ivuxolimab changed TCR sequence diversity and drove clonal T-cell expansion. Partial responses occurred in three dose-escalation patients: two with cutaneous melanoma and one with hepatocellular carcinoma. Of the roughly 51 patients in dose escalation, some 20 had hepatocellular carcinoma, roughly 15 had melanoma, 9 had renal cell carcinoma and 9 had head and neck cancer. Intravenous ivuxolimab was administered to patients every 2 weeks at six dose levels: 0.01, 0.1, 0.3, 1.5, 3 and 10 mg/kg. In the dose-escalation cohort, 65% to 90% of patients were male, and the mean age was approximately 60 years, with a range of roughly 20 to 85. The paper describes the monotherapy dose-escalation part (N ≈ 52 patients) of the phase I trial of ivuxolimab.

Patients with autoimmune disease history or receiving systemic immunosuppression were excluded from the trial. Peripheral blood for TCR sequencing was collected from all dose cohorts at baseline, on cycle 4 day 1, and on cycle 7 day 1. Samples came from an open-label, multicenter, first-in-human phase I dose-escalation trial of ivuxolimab. Adults with locally advanced or metastatic melanoma, renal cell, hepatocellular, or head and neck squamous cell carcinoma were enrolled in the trial. Before TCR sequencing, CD4+ and CD8+ T cells were separately sorted from peripheral blood. CDR1 and CDR2 are read off the germline V gene as SGDLS and YYNGEE. There are 15 amino acids in the CDR3, from cysteine to phenylalanine inclusive. Only the CDR3 DNA is retained, 45 bases long and in frame from the first base. V and J are truncated by 2 bases and 4 bases respectively, leaving an intervening sequence of 13 bases.

Genomic DNA was isolated from the sorted cells so that the TCRbeta CDR3 region could be sequenced. The immunoSEQ Assay was used to sequence the TCRbeta CDR3 regions. TCRdb's version of the immuneACCESS table is confined to in-frame rearrangements and falls short of the full clone set. An unresolved V gene accounts for under half of the shortfall where checked; the remainder is of unknown origin. The sample table lists some 50,000 clones, approximately 80% of them with a count of one. The ten largest make up around 6.8% of the sample. Results the study describes overall, beyond this receptor: Partial responders in the 0.1-3.0 mg/kg groups had among the lowest normalized peripheral clonal expansion, especially among CD8+ T cells. At doses from 0.1 to 3.0 mg/kg, clonal expansion was seen in both CD4+ and CD8+ blood T cells between baseline and week 6. After ivuxolimab, expanded clones were on average more numerous among CD8+ T cells than among CD4+ T cells. The antigen specificity of the clonally expanded peripheral T cells was not determined. Low levels of normalized T-cell clonal expansion were also seen in some nonresponding patients.

The input for sequencing was CD4+ or CD8+ T cells sorted from blood, taken in a trial of the OX40 agonist ivuxolimab. This clonotype was sampled from an adult with an advanced solid tumor such as melanoma, head and neck, liver or kidney cancer. Recombination connected TRBV9 to TRBJ2-1, and possibly TRBD1, on 5 matching bases. The CDR3 is CASSVGVGEYNEQFF. The sequenced DNA: TGTGCCAGCAGCGTGGGCGTAGGGGAATACAATGAGCAGTTCTTC.